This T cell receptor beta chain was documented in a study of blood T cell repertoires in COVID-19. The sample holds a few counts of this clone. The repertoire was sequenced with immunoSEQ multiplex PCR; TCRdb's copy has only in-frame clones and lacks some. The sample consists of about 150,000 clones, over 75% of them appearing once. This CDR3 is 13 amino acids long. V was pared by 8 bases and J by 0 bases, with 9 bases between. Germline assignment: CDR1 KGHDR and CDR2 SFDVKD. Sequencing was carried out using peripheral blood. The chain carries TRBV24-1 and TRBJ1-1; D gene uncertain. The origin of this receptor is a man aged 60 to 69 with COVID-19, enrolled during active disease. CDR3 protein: CATKSDMNTEAFF. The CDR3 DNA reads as TGTGCCACCAAGTCCGACATGAACACTGAAGCTTTCTTT.